Listed below are T cell receptor beta chains from one sample, sequenced in a study of long-term antiretroviral therapy in people with HIV. Data came from immunoSEQ multiplex PCR; TCRdb stores just in-frame clones and leaves some out. This table has tens of thousands of clones, over 90% appearing once. The sample consisted of unsorted PBMCs, taken 6.2 years after starting antiretroviral therapy. Every receptor here comes from a man between 40 and 49 years old with HIV. Each CDR3 is given without its conserved first and last residue. Clone size is not always given. Where it is, it says once, few, many or a class for expanded clones.

TRBJ1-6,TRBV6-5,-,ASSEANSPLH
TRBJ1-1,TRBV20-1,-,SARDLGEAF
TRBJ1-1,TRBV10-2,-,ASSVEPGHILNTEAF
TRBJ1-1,TRBV4-1,-,ASSPLNQNTEAF
TRBJ2-3,TRBV29-1,-,SVDSGSTDTQY
TRBJ1-1,TRBV30,-,ATINPGTEAF
TRBJ1-2,TRBV19,-,ASSRPDSPNYGYT
TRBJ1-1,TRBV29-1,-,SVAGVEAF
TRBJ1-6,TRBV23-1,-,ASSQSLTVNSPLH
TRBJ2-7,TRBV11-2,-,ASSSSTSGSIYEQY
TRBJ1-1,TRBV18,-,ASSPKVNTEAF
TRBJ2-2,TRBV11-2,-,ASSLLGAGELF
TRBJ2-2,TRBV11-3,-,ASSRESGELF
TRBJ2-7,TRBV4-2,few,ASSQDSPGQGSYEQY
TRBJ1-1,TRBV7-8,-,ASSPRDRILSRGAF
TRBJ1-1,TRBV7-2,-,ASSLDVGRTEAF
TRBJ1-1,TRBV6-6,-,ASSKGALTEAF
TRBJ2-7,TRBV19,-,ASNLPREQY
TRBJ2-4,TRBV11-2,-,ASSFPGLVKNIQY
TRBJ1-6,TRBV5-6,-,ASNLRGLGNSPLH
TRBJ1-6,TRBV19,once,ASSNRIDNSPLH
TRBJ2-2,TRBV2,-,ASTGLAGVTGELF
TRBJ2-1,TRBV19,-,ASSLQGAVEQF